These 24 T cell receptor beta chains came from one sample sequenced in a study of metastatic and nonmetastatic thyroid tumors. Thyroid surgery had not been preceded by any treatment in any patient. TCRdb re-processed the PCR reads through MiXCR. The sample contains about 16,000 clones, around 29% of which appear only once. The sample comprised blood. The receptors here all came from a female donor with papillary thyroid cancer or a benign thyroid nodule (not recorded which). Some clones in this sample may be carry-over from other donors' samples.

This rearrangement joins TRBV2 to TRBJ2-5; 8 nucleotides line up with TRBD2. The V and J ends lost 0 bases and 5 bases, in that order; junction bases with no gene match: 8. CDR1 is SNHLY and CDR2 is FYNNEI in the germline V gene. This CDR3 comprises 16 residues. For the CDR3, the DNA is TGTGCCAGCAGTGAAGCGCTTCGGGCTAGCGGGGAGACCCAGTACTTC. This translates into CASSEALRASGETQYF.

This chain joins TRBV9 and TRBJ1-4, with D possibly being TRBD1 (5 bases). The germline V gene has CDR1 SGDLS and CDR2 YYNGEE. This CDR3 is built from 16 residues. CDR3 in DNA: TGTTCCAACAGCGTAGGAGACAGTGATCCTAATGAAAAACTGTTTTTT. Encoded protein: CSNSVGDSDPNEKLFF.

Ten or more counts support this clone. This chain joins TRBV5-4 and TRBJ1-3; the D gene is possibly TRBD1 (5 bases). CDR3 size: 15 residues. Trimming removed 4 bases at V and 0 bases at J, with 11 bases between. Germline-derived CDR1 and CDR2 are SGHNT and YYREEE (reference sequence). The CDR3 spells CASSPDSYSGNTIYF. The CDR3 DNA follows: TGTGCCAGCAGCCCCGACAGCTACTCTGGAAACACCATATATTTT. Together with reference TRBV5-4 and TRBJ1-3, the CDR3 gives the full variable domain: ETGVTQSPTHLIKTRGQQVTLRCSSQSGHNTVSWYQQALGQGPQFIFQYYREEENGRGNFPPRFSGLQFPNYSSELNVNALELDDSALYLCASSPDSYSGNTIYFGEGSWLTVV.

The chain is built from TRBV28 and TRBJ1-2; D might be TRBD1 (5 bases). V was cut by 6 bases and J by 2 bases, with 28 bases left in between. The CDR3 covers 19 residues. The germline gives CDR1 MDHEN, CDR2 SYDVKM. CDR3 DNA: TGTGCCAGCAGCCGTATACTAGACAGTAACCCCTTTGAGAACTATGGCTACACCTTC. Its protein product is CASSRILDSNPFENYGYTF.

There are many counts of this clone. The chain employs TRBV4-2 and TRBJ1-1, with 8 bases that match TRBD1. CDR1 and CDR2 (germline): LGHNA, YNFKEQ. Unmatched junction bases numbered 12, after V lost 4 bases and J lost 5 bases. The CDR3 runs to 16 residues. CDR3 sequence reads: CASSRGGGTGDTEAFF. The CDR3 region has the DNA TGTGCCAGCAGCCGAGGCGGGGGGACAGGAGATACTGAAGCTTTCTTT.

The rearrangement joins TRBV20-1 to TRBJ1-1; 7 positions agree with TRBD1. The CDR3 contains 14 residues. The V and J ends lost 3 bases and 0 bases, in that order; junction bases with no gene match: 4. Germline V CDR1 and CDR2: DFQATT, SNEGSKA (reference sequence). In nucleotides, the CDR3 is TGCAGTGCTAGGCCAGGGGGACTGAACACTGAAGCTTTCTTT. This translates into CSARPGGLNTEAFF.

This clone was counted ten times or more. The chain is built from TRBV5-8 and TRBJ1-4, with 8 bases lining up with TRBD1. The V segment lost 4 bases and the J segment 5 bases; nucleotides outside the gene matches: 7. CDR3 length: 15 residues. Per germline, CDR1 SGHTS and CDR2 YDEGEE. CDR3 sequence (DNA): TGTGCCAGCAGCGACCCGGGACAGGCAAATGAAAAACTGTTTTTT. Protein: CASSDPGQANEKLFF.

This clone has a count of ten or more. At one of its ends the junction is not consistent with the germline gene, which may arise from a read error. V and J are TRBV5-1 and TRBJ2-1; possibly TRBD1 for D (5 bases). From germline, CDR1 is SGHRS and CDR2 YFSETQ. CDR3 size: 16 residues. CDR3 bases: TGCGCCAGCAGCCTCAGACAGACCCACTCCTACAATGGGCAGTTCTTC. Its translation: CASSLRQTHSYNGQFF.

This clone occurred many times. This chain connects TRBV30 to TRBJ2-1; perhaps D is TRBD1 or TRBD2 (5 bases each). The V end lost 5 bases, the J end lost 6 bases, and 14 bases lay between the germline ends. Germline V gene sequence: CDR1 GTSNPN, CDR2 SVGIG (reference sequence). The CDR3 runs 13 residues. The CDR3 sequence: CAWGRNGGNEQFF. Written as DNA, the CDR3 is TGTGCCTGGGGGCGAAATGGGGGCAATGAGCAGTTCTTC.

By share, this clone counts as medium-sized. The V gene is TRBV6-1, the J gene TRBJ2-3; 11 bases agree with TRBD2. The CDR3 length is 15 residues. Germline CDR1 is MNHNS and CDR2 is SASEGT. The J segment lost 2 bases and the V segment lost 6 bases, leaving 4 bases of the junction unmatched. The CDR3, as DNA: TGTGCCAGCAGCGGGACTAGCGGCCTCACAGATACGCAGTATTTT. Protein: CASSGTSGLTDTQYF.

The count of this clone is one. V usage is TRBV11-2 and J usage is TRBJ2-1; D perhaps matches TRBD2 (6 bases). Germline lookup yields CDR1 SGHAT and CDR2 FQNNGV. The CDR3 runs to 15 residues. The ends were cut back, 2 bases at V and 5 bases at J, with 13 bases in the middle. DNA for the CDR3: TGTGCCAGCAGCTTACCTCTAGCGTCTAACAATGAGCAGTTCTTC. It is translated as CASSLPLASNNEQFF.

The count of this clone is one. The chain employs TRBV20-1 and TRBJ1-1; 9 bases fit TRBD1. CDR1 and CDR2 (germline): DFQATT, SNEGSKA (reference sequence). The junction had 9 bases not matched to a gene; V was cut back by 6 bases and J by 4 bases. The CDR3 runs to 14 residues. The CDR3 DNA sequence: TGCAGTGCCTATGGGACAGGGAGGACCACTGAAGCTTTCTTT. Residues: CSAYGTGRTTEAFF.

The V and J genes are TRBV30 and TRBJ2-7; D might be TRBD1 or TRBD2, each matching 5 bases. Germline lookup yields CDR1 GTSNPN and CDR2 SVGIG (reference sequence). V dropped 0 bases and J dropped 2 bases, with 11 bases sitting between them. The CDR3 is made up of 14 amino acids. CDR3 sequence reads: CAWSVSGTAYEQYF. For the CDR3, the DNA is TGTGCCTGGAGTGTCTCCGGGACGGCCTACGAGCAGTACTTC.

This clone turned up a few times. V gene TRBV6-5 combines with J gene TRBJ1-2; weak D call: TRBD1 (5 bases). The germline CDR1 and CDR2 sequences are MNHEY and SVGAGI. Trimming pared 0 bases from V and 4 bases from J, leaving 9 bases between. This CDR3 is 14 amino acids long. CDR3 DNA sequence: TGTGCCAGCAGTTACTCAGGGGACGTCTATGGCTACACCTTC. The encoded protein is CASSYSGDVYGYTF.

Only a few counts were recorded for this clone. The genes are TRBV9 and TRBJ2-1; 8 positions agree with TRBD2. The V segment lost 3 bases and the J segment 4 bases; nucleotides outside the gene matches: 15. Germline values: CDR1 SGDLS, CDR2 YYNGEE. The CDR3 runs 18 residues. The CDR3: CASSATGGAGWFYNEQFF. The CDR3, as DNA: TGTGCCAGCAGCGCCACGGGGGGGGCGGGGTGGTTTTACAATGAGCAGTTCTTC.

This clone was observed many times. This chain joins TRBV20-1 and TRBJ2-3, with TRBD2 matching 12 bases. CDR3 length equals 14 residues. Per the germline V gene, CDR1 is DFQATT and CDR2 is SNEGSKA (reference sequence). V trimming: 5 bases; J trimming: 6 bases; junction bases outside the gene matches: 6. CDR3 in amino acids: CSALLAGGPDTQYF. In nucleotides, the CDR3 is TGCAGTGCTTTGCTAGCGGGGGGGCCCGATACGCAGTATTTT.

A few counts support this clone. The chain recombines TRBV6-1 with TRBJ2-7; D is undetermined. The CDR3 is 12 amino acids. The V end was cut by 6 bases, the J end by 3 bases, with 9 bases between. Germline V gene lookup returns CDR1 MNHNS and CDR2 SASEGT. CDR3 sequence (DNA): TGTGCCAGCAGCCCCTCCGTCTACGAGCAGTACTTC. It is translated as CASSPSVYEQYF.

There are many counts of this clone. The chain recombines TRBV27 with TRBJ1-3, with 9 positions matching TRBD1. After removal of 2 bases from V and 0 bases from J, the junction contained 17 bases not matched to a gene. The CDR3 consists of 21 residues. The germline V gene has CDR1 MNHEY and CDR2 SMNVEV (reference sequence). CDR3: CASSLMLRTGAFSDSGNTIYF. The CDR3 coding sequence is TGTGCCAGCAGTTTAATGTTACGGACAGGGGCCTTTTCTGACTCTGGAAACACCATATATTTT.

V gene TRBV11-2 combines with J gene TRBJ2-5; perhaps D is TRBD1 or TRBD2 (6 bases each). Per germline, CDR1 SGHAT and CDR2 FQNNGV. The CDR3 is 15 amino acids. With 4 bases removed from V and 0 bases from J, the gap between germline ends came to 12 bases. CDR3 protein: CASSSIGGNQETQYF. DNA for the CDR3: TGTGCCAGCAGCTCTATAGGGGGGAACCAAGAGACCCAGTACTTC.

This clone was seen more than once but under ten times. This chain uses TRBV12-3 or TRBV12-4 with TRBJ1-1, with D possibly being TRBD1 (5 bases). The CDR3 consists of 13 residues. Trimming took off 7 bases at V and 0 bases at J, with 9 bases between the two ends. The CDR3 region is CASNQGVNTEAFF. CDR3 DNA sequence: TGTGCCAGCAACCAGGGTGTGAACACTGAAGCTTTCTTT.

This clone has a single count. The chain carries TRBV7-2 and TRBJ1-1; 8 bases agree with TRBD1. Germline lookup yields CDR1 SGHTA and CDR2 FQGNSA. The CDR3 has 15 amino acids. The V gene end was trimmed by 6 bases and the J gene end by 5 bases; junction bases not matched to a gene: 11. Written as DNA, the CDR3 is TGTGCCAGCAGACCAACAACAGGGGGTTATACTGAAGCTTTCTTT. Its translation: CASRPTTGGYTEAFF.

As to this clone: Germline and junction disagree at one end, which may indicate a read error. The chain's CDR3 is CASSLRGITGDLATNIQYF. The CDR3 DNA reads TGTGCCAGCAGCCTAAGGGGAATTACAGGAGATCTAGCCACAAACATTCAGTACTTC. V usage is TRBV4-2 and J usage is TRBJ2-4, with D perhaps given as TRBD1 or TRBD2 (5 bases each). Germline V lookup: CDR1 LGHNA, CDR2 YNFKEQ. The CDR3 loop spans 19 amino acids.

This clone occurred many times. This rearrangement joins TRBV29-1 to TRBJ1-3; D not certain. V was cut by 6 bases and J by 3 bases, with 9 bases left in between. Germline CDR1 and CDR2: SQVTM and ANQGSEA. This CDR3 is built from 12 residues. For the CDR3, the DNA is TGCAGCGTGAGGGAAGGTGGAAACACCATATATTTT. As protein: CSVREGGNTIYF.

The chain couples TRBV30 to TRBJ2-3; perhaps TRBD2 as D (5 bases). CDR3 length: 13 residues. Germline loops: CDR1 GTSNPN, CDR2 SVGIG (reference sequence). Trimming took 1 base from V and 9 from J, leaving 14 bases between them. CDR3 sequence: CAWSGSGMGTQYF. The CDR3 DNA sequence: TGTGCCTGGAGTGGGAGCGGTATGGGGACGCAGTATTTT.